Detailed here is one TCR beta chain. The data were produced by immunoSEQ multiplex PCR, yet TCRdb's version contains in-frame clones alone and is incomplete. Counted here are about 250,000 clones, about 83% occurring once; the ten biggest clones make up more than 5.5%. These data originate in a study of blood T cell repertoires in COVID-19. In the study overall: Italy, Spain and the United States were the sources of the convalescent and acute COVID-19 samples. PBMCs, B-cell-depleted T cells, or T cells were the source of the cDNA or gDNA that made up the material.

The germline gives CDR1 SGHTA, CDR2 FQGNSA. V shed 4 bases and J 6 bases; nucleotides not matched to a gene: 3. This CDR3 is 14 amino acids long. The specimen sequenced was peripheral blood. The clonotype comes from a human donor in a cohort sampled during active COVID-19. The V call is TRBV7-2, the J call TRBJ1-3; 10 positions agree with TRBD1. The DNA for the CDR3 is TGTGCCAGCAGCTCCCGACAGGGGGCAAACACCATATATTTT. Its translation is CASSSRQGANTIYF.